These 25 T cell receptor beta chains share one sample of origin, sequenced in a study of low-dose radiotherapy and immunotherapy resistance in tumors. TRAV and TRBV primers primed cDNA for both TCRalpha and TCRbeta. With a V-primer adapter and a constant-region primer, TCRs were amplified for approximately 19 PCR cycles. Each CDR3 protein is one row after TCRdb ran MiXCR on the reads. The sample lists around 99,000 distinct CDR3 sequences, under 9.5% occurring once. As for time point: before trial treatment. This material consisted of PBMCs, taken before treatment. These receptors originate from a male donor with prostate cancer.

The V gene is TRBV28, the J gene TRBJ1-2, with D tentatively TRBD1 (5 bases). V was trimmed by 7 bases and J by 2 bases, leaving 14 bases between them. The CDR3 length is 14 residues. The germline gives CDR1 MDHEN, CDR2 SYDVKM. The CDR3 spells CASTPGTANYGYTF. The CDR3 DNA sequence: TGTGCCAGCACCCCCGGGACCGCAAACTATGGCTACACCTTC.

This clonotype was counted many times. The chain is built from TRBV12-3 or TRBV12-4 and TRBJ2-1; no definite D call. This CDR3 has 16 amino acids. V was clipped by 7 bases and J by 0 bases, with 16 bases between them. Here the CDR3 DNA reads TGTGCCAGCACTACTGCCCGGGTGAGCTCCTACAATGAGCAGTTCTTC. Its translation is CASTTARVSSYNEQFF.

This clonotype has at least ten counts. The chain employs TRBV12-3 or TRBV12-4 and TRBJ2-5, with 8 bases lining up with TRBD1. This CDR3 has 15 residues. Trimming cost V 6 bases and J 5 bases; bases outside gene matches: 11. The CDR3 is CASSRRGQGSETQYF. The CDR3 DNA is TGTGCCAGCAGCCGCCGAGGACAGGGTTCCGAGACCCAGTACTTC.

This clonotype was counted ten times or more. This chain connects TRBV2 to TRBJ1-5; D may be TRBD1 (6 bases). V lost 8 bases to trimming and J lost 2 bases, with 16 bases between them. The CDR3 is 15 amino acids. Germline CDR1 SNHLY, CDR2 FYNNEI. DNA of the CDR3: TGTGCCAGCCGAAACGGGACACTACGCAATCAGCCCCAGCATTTT. It yields the protein CASRNGTLRNQPQHF.

This clonotype was seen repeatedly, ten times or more. The chain couples TRBV10-3 to TRBJ1-4; weak D call: TRBD1 (6 bases). Per germline, CDR1 ENHRY and CDR2 SYGVKD. This CDR3 contains 15 residues. Trimming took 8 bases from V and 5 from J, leaving 18 bases between them. The CDR3 loop is CAISDPGQRNEKLFF. In DNA, the CDR3 is TGTGCCATCTCGGATCCCGGACAGAGAAATGAAAAACTGTTTTTT.

This clonotype was observed many times. The J gene is TRBJ2-1, the V gene TRBV30, with 12 bases that match TRBD2. Germline V lookup: CDR1 GTSNPN, CDR2 SVGIG (reference sequence). Unmatched junction bases numbered 4, after V lost 3 bases and J lost 4 bases. This CDR3 comprises 15 residues. The CDR3 is CAWSSLAGGYNEQFF. CDR3 DNA sequence: TGTGCCTGGAGCTCACTAGCGGGAGGATACAATGAGCAGTTCTTC.

This clonotype was detected ten times or more. V and J are TRBV30 and TRBJ1-1; D is unresolved. This CDR3 is built from 14 residues. The ends were cut back, 0 bases at V and 1 base at J, with 9 bases in the middle. The germline gives CDR1 GTSNPN, CDR2 SVGIG (reference sequence). The CDR3 region is CAWSVRSRNTEAFF. CDR3 DNA: TGTGCCTGGAGTGTAAGGTCTAGGAACACTGAAGCTTTCTTT.

The chain couples TRBV5-4 to TRBJ2-3, with TRBD2 matching over 12 bases. The germline V gene encodes CDR1 SGHNT and CDR2 YYREEE (reference sequence). The trim removed 7 bases at V and 9 bases at J, leaving 15 bases unmatched. The CDR3 has 16 amino acids. The chain's CDR3 is CASAPDRLAGDTTQYF. CDR3 in DNA: TGTGCCAGCGCCCCCGATCGACTAGCGGGAGACACCACGCAGTATTTT. The variable domain in full, completed from reference TRBV5-4 and TRBJ2-3, reads ETGVTQSPTHLIKTRGQQVTLRCSSQSGHNTVSWYQQALGQGPQFIFQYYREEENGRGNFPPRFSGLQFPNYSSELNVNALELDDSALYLCASAPDRLAGDTTQYFGPGTRLTVL.

This clonotype was seen many times. This chain connects TRBV28 to TRBJ2-7, with 8 bases fitting TRBD2. The V gene's germline CDR1 is MDHEN and CDR2 SYDVKM. CDR3 length: 14 amino acids. Unmatched junction bases numbered 11, after V lost 8 bases and J lost 5 bases. Written as DNA, the CDR3 is TGTGCCAGCGGTCCGGCAGCGGGAGCCCACGAGCAGTACTTC. Its translation is CASGPAAGAHEQYF.

This clonotype was observed at least ten times. The chain employs TRBV4-2 and TRBJ2-5; D gene uncertain. Germline V lookup: CDR1 LGHNA, CDR2 YNFKEQ. Trimming took off 1 base at V and 3 bases at J, with 12 bases between the two ends. This CDR3 region has 15 residues. CDR3 sequence reads: CASSQAAGAEETQYF. In DNA form, the CDR3 reads TGTGCCAGCAGCCAAGCGGCAGGAGCTGAAGAGACCCAGTACTTC.

The table lists this clonotype with many counts. The chain uses TRBV24-1 and TRBJ2-5; 10 bases align to TRBD1. V lost 0 bases, J lost 4 bases, and 1 base stayed unmatched. Germline lookup yields CDR1 KGHDR and CDR2 SFDVKD. The CDR3 totals 15 residues. The CDR3: CATSDLDRGPETQYF. The CDR3 DNA reads TGTGCCACCAGTGATTTGGACAGGGGGCCAGAGACCCAGTACTTC.

This clonotype was detected many times. The rearrangement joins TRBV5-1 to TRBJ2-1, with TRBD2 matching 11 bases. V lost 4 bases, J lost 7 bases, and 7 bases stayed unmatched. Germline V lookup: CDR1 SGHRS, CDR2 YFSETQ. This CDR3 contains 15 residues. CDR3 protein: CASSILAGVQNEQFF. The CDR3 DNA reads TGCGCCAGCAGCATACTAGCGGGAGTTCAGAATGAGCAGTTCTTC.

This clonotype was observed many times. One end of the junction is discordant with germline, which a read error may explain. This sequence joins TRBV20-1 and TRBJ1-5; 7 positions match TRBD1. From germline, CDR1 is DFQATT and CDR2 SNEGSKA (reference sequence). This CDR3 contains 12 residues. The CDR3 region has the DNA TGCAGTACTAGGACAGGCGATCAGCCCCAGCATTTT. It translates to CSTRTGDQPQHF.

This clonotype was seen repeatedly, ten times or more. This chain uses TRBV5-6 with TRBJ2-5; 11 bases agree with TRBD1. Germline values: CDR1 SGHDT, CDR2 YYEEEE. Unmatched junction bases numbered 5, after V lost 2 bases and J lost 5 bases. This CDR3 region has 15 residues. Written as DNA, the CDR3 is TGTGCCAGCAGCTTAAGGACAGGGGGCGCGGAGACCCAGTACTTC. Translated, it gives CASSLRTGGAETQYF.

Many counts were recorded for this clonotype. The gene calls are TRBV20-1 and TRBJ2-3; 12 positions agree with TRBD2. Germline loops: CDR1 DFQATT, CDR2 SNEGSKA (reference sequence). The CDR3 spans 17 residues. V gave up 3 bases and J gave up 1 base; unmatched junction bases: 8. The CDR3 is CSARGVGLAGRTDTQYF. CDR3 in DNA: TGCAGTGCTAGGGGGGTCGGACTAGCGGGGCGCACAGATACGCAGTATTTT.

This clonotype has a count of ten or more. This chain joins TRBV11-2 and TRBJ2-7; possibly TRBD1 for D (6 bases). The germline gives CDR1 SGHAT, CDR2 FQNNGV. With 5 bases removed from V and 2 bases from J, the gap between germline ends came to 13 bases. There are 14 residues in the CDR3. CDR3 nucleotides: TGTGCCAGCAGCGCAGACAGGTACCCCTACGAGCAGTACTTC. Translating it yields CASSADRYPYEQYF.

V usage is TRBV4-2 and J usage is TRBJ1-3; D uncertain. This CDR3 is 16 amino acids long. The germline gives CDR1 LGHNA, CDR2 YNFKEQ. Trimming stripped 0 bases from V and 0 bases from J, with 9 bases between. CDR3 loop: CASSQDLADSGNTIYF. The CDR3 DNA sequence: TGTGCCAGCAGCCAAGATCTCGCAGACTCTGGAAACACCATATATTTT.

This clonotype was counted at least ten times. V usage is TRBV2 and J usage is TRBJ2-2; D is uncertain. The V end was cut by 7 bases, the J end by 1 base, with 7 bases between. Germline CDR1 is SNHLY and CDR2 is FYNNEI. CDR3 length: 13 residues. The CDR3 reads CASNVWNTGELFF. CDR3 DNA: TGTGCCAGCAATGTGTGGAACACCGGGGAGCTGTTTTTT.

This clonotype was observed at least ten times. V gene TRBV29-1 combines with J gene TRBJ2-3; possible D gene TRBD2, 5 bases. The CDR3 sequence is 13 residues long. V lost 4 bases to trimming and J lost 6 bases, with 14 bases between them. The V gene's germline CDR1 is SQVTM and CDR2 ANQGSEA. In DNA, the CDR3 is TGCAGCGTTGGAGGGCAGGTGCACGATACGCAGTATTTT. This sequence encodes CSVGGQVHDTQYF.

This clonotype was seen repeatedly, ten times or more. This chain uses TRBV29-1 with TRBJ2-1; D is unresolved. Trimming pared 6 bases from V and 4 bases from J, leaving 7 bases between. CDR1 and CDR2 (germline): SQVTM, ANQGSEA. The CDR3 extends over 11 amino acids. The CDR3 sequence is CSVETYNEQFF. The CDR3 DNA reads as TGCAGCGTCGAAACGTACAATGAGCAGTTCTTC.

This clonotype came up many times. V gene TRBV28 combines with J gene TRBJ1-1, with a possible D match to TRBD1 (5 bases). Trimming shortened V by 7 bases and J by 6 bases, and 30 bases separated the two germline ends. The CDR3 covers 18 residues. Germline values: CDR1 MDHEN, CDR2 SYDVKM. The CDR3 bases are TGTGCCAGCAAACCGCGGGGGGGACCATACACTTCCCGAGCTGAAGCTTTCTTT. Its translation: CASKPRGGPYTSRAEAFF.

In its sample, this clonotype was seen a few times. The V call is TRBV6-5, the J call TRBJ1-5; TRBD1 might be the D (5 bases). The ends were cut back, 1 base at V and 2 bases at J, with 6 bases in the middle. This CDR3 is built from 14 residues. Germline V gives CDR1 MNHEY, CDR2 SVGAGI. CDR3 in DNA: TGTGCCAGCAGTTACTTAGGGGGCAATCAGCCCCAGCATTTT. This translates into CASSYLGGNQPQHF.

This clonotype was counted at least ten times. This chain links TRBV7-2 with TRBJ2-1; the match to TRBD2 covers 11 bases. The ends lost 5 bases at V and 6 bases at J; junction bases unmatched: 9. CDR3 length equals 16 residues. Germline lookup yields CDR1 SGHTA and CDR2 FQGNSA. CDR3 sequence (DNA): TGTGCCAGCAGCCCTCCCGGGCTAGCGGGAGGCAATGAGCAGTTCTTC. Its translation: CASSPPGLAGGNEQFF.

This clonotype was seen at least ten times. This chain joins TRBV19 and TRBJ1-5; 11 bases align to TRBD1. CDR1 is LNHDA, CDR2 SQIVND, per germline (reference sequence). The CDR3 is 16 amino acids. V lost 2 bases to trimming and J lost 5 bases; unmatched junction nucleotides: 5. This CDR3 reads CASSIRPGQGDQPQHF. CDR3 DNA: TGTGCCAGTAGTATACGTCCGGGACAGGGGGATCAGCCCCAGCATTTT.

Details on this clonotype: Being one base from a much bigger clone, this may be a read error. This sequence joins TRBV3-1 and TRBJ2-1; TRBD2 matches 11 bases. The germline V gene encodes CDR1 LGHDT and CDR2 YNNKEL (reference sequence). CDR3 size: 18 residues. Written as DNA, the CDR3 is TGTACCAGCAGCCAAGTCGCCGGGCTAGCGGGAGGCAACAATGAGCAGTTCTTC. Translated: CTSSQVAGLAGGNNEQFF.